A single sample is the source of the 31 T cell receptor beta chains below, sequenced in a study of T-cell memory formation after mild COVID-19. TCRdb re-analysed the 5' RACE reads in MiXCR, keeping a single row per CDR3 protein. The sample consists of hundreds of thousands of distinct CDR3 sequences, 15% to 20% of them appearing once. What was sequenced was PBMCs or a T cell subset sorted from them (not recorded which). The receptors here all came from an adult woman who had mild COVID-19 (a few samples of this study predate the infection). Cell type and time point are not known.

The rearrangement links TRBV4-2 to TRBJ2-1; 10 positions match TRBD2. Per germline, CDR1 LGHNA and CDR2 YNFKEQ. V was clipped by 0 bases and J by 7 bases; unmatched bases: 6. CDR3 size: 16 residues. DNA for the CDR3: TGTGCCAGCAGCCAAGATTTAGCGGGGGGTTGGAATGAGCAGTTCTTC. It translates to CASSQDLAGGWNEQFF.

The chain joins TRBV5-6 to TRBJ2-1; the D is unclear. The CDR3 length is 13 residues. Trimming stripped 0 bases from V and 8 bases from J, with 9 bases between. The germline CDR1 and CDR2 sequences are SGHDT and YYEEEE. This chain's CDR3 is CASSLASGYEQFF. CDR3 nucleotides: TGTGCCAGCAGCTTGGCATCTGGATATGAGCAGTTCTTC. Looking up the rest from reference TRBV5-6 and TRBJ2-1 gives the full variable domain: DAGVTQSPTHLIKTRGQQVTLRCSPKSGHDTVSWYQQALGQGPQFIFQYYEEEERQRGNFPDRFSGHQFPNYSSELNVNALLLGDSALYLCASSLASGYEQFFGPGTRLTVL.

This clonotype was picked up a small number of times. The J gene is TRBJ1-1, the V gene TRBV14; D unresolved. Germline V CDR1 and CDR2: SGHDN, FVKESK. V was pared by 3 bases and J by 1 base, with 9 bases between. This CDR3 is built from 14 residues. In DNA form, the CDR3 reads TGTGCCAGCAGCCAGCCGGGGAAGAACACTGAAGCTTTCTTT. Protein product: CASSQPGKNTEAFF.

Only a few counts were recorded for this clonotype. The chain employs TRBV14 and TRBJ2-3; D is tentatively TRBD1 or TRBD2 (6 bases each). V was clipped by 5 bases and J by 5 bases, with 23 bases between them. The CDR3 length is 17 residues. Germline V gene data show CDR1 as SGHDN and CDR2 as FVKESK. The CDR3 reads CASSRGTPIPEGDTQYF. Here the CDR3 DNA reads TGTGCCAGCAGCAGGGGGACTCCCATTCCGGAAGGAGATACGCAGTATTTT.

This clonotype was seen ten or more times. The J gene is TRBJ2-7, the V gene TRBV20-1, with D uncertain. With 0 bases removed from V and 9 bases from J, the gap between germline ends came to 15 bases. The CDR3 is 13 residues long. Germline V gene lookup returns CDR1 DFQATT and CDR2 SNEGSKA (reference sequence). The CDR3 is CSARDTPDAWQYF. The CDR3 DNA follows: TGCAGTGCTAGAGATACCCCCGATGCGTGGCAGTACTTC.

This clonotype was seen more than once but under ten times. The genes are TRBV4-1 and TRBJ2-7; 8 bases map to TRBD1. The V and J ends lost 0 bases and 7 bases, in that order; junction bases with no gene match: 5. The CDR3 runs to 14 residues. Germline V gene data show CDR1 as MGHRA and CDR2 as YSYEKL. For the CDR3, the DNA is TGCGCCAGCAGCCAAGAAACAGGGGGGTGGGAGCAGTACTTC. Its protein product is CASSQETGGWEQYF.

The table lists this clonotype with a few counts. V and J are TRBV7-6 and TRBJ2-4, with TRBD1 matching 10 bases. The trim removed 5 bases at V and 8 bases at J, leaving 12 bases unmatched. This CDR3 spans 16 amino acids. Germline V CDR1 and CDR2: SGHVS, FNYEAQ. CDR3 loop: CASSLGQGGGLDIQYF. The CDR3 DNA is TGTGCCAGCAGCCTCGGACAGGGGGGAGGTTTAGACATTCAGTACTTC. Drawing the rest from reference TRBV7-6 and TRBJ2-4, the complete variable domain is GAGVSQSPRYKVTKRGQDVALRCDPISGHVSLYWYRQALGQGPEFLTYFNYEAQQDKSGLPNDRFSAERPEGSISTLTIQRTEQRDSAMYRCASSLGQGGGLDIQYFGAGTRLSVL.

The table lists this clonotype with a few counts. The CDR3 sequence: CASSALQGFQETQYF. DNA for the CDR3: TGTGCCAGTAGTGCCCTCCAGGGGTTCCAAGAGACCCAGTACTTC. The chain links TRBV19 to TRBJ2-5; D perhaps matches TRBD1 (6 bases). V was clipped by 5 bases and J by 1 base, with 14 bases between them. This CDR3 is built from 15 residues. Germline V gives CDR1 LNHDA, CDR2 SQIVND (reference sequence).

This clonotype has a count of ten or more. The V call is TRBV28, the J call TRBJ2-7; 9 positions match TRBD1. V trimming: 5 bases; J trimming: 0 bases; junction bases outside the gene matches: 5. CDR3 length equals 15 residues. Per germline, CDR1 MDHEN and CDR2 SYDVKM. The CDR3 loop is CASSTPGQGSYEQYF. DNA of the CDR3: TGTGCCAGCAGTACTCCGGGACAGGGCTCCTACGAGCAGTACTTC.

The J gene is TRBJ2-1, the V gene TRBV7-9; 11 nucleotides line up with TRBD2. Germline values: CDR1 SEHNR, CDR2 FQNEAQ (reference sequence). Unmatched junction bases numbered 17, after V lost 5 bases and J lost 2 bases. CDR3 length equals 20 residues. The CDR3 spells CASSPLSGRAEGGPYNEQFF. The CDR3 coding sequence is TGTGCCAGCAGCCCCCTTAGCGGGAGGGCCGAGGGAGGTCCCTACAATGAGCAGTTCTTC.

This sequence joins TRBV2 and TRBJ1-2; perhaps TRBD1 as D (5 bases). This CDR3 is built from 14 residues. Germline CDR1 is SNHLY and CDR2 is FYNNEI. V was trimmed by 6 bases and J by 3 bases, leaving 14 bases between them. CDR3 in amino acids: CASRSGMGDYGYTF. The CDR3 nucleotides are TGTGCCAGCAGATCAGGGATGGGCGACTATGGCTACACCTTC.

The chain recombines TRBV12-3 or TRBV12-4 with TRBJ2-3; weak D call: TRBD2 (5 bases). The CDR3 spans 14 residues. The germline V and J ends were trimmed by 7 bases and 2 bases, with 13 bases remaining between them. The CDR3 protein is CASTQTTLTDTQYF. DNA for the CDR3: TGTGCCAGCACCCAGACTACCCTCACAGATACGCAGTATTTT.

This clonotype was seen a handful of times. The chain is built from TRBV5-4 and TRBJ2-3; possibly TRBD2 for D (6 bases). Deletions cut 0 bases from V and 1 base from J, with 12 bases between. CDR3 length: 16 amino acids. CDR1 is SGHNT, CDR2 YYREEE, per germline (reference sequence). For the CDR3, the DNA is TGTGCCAGCAGCTTGGTGCGGGGCCAGGGCACAGATACGCAGTATTTT. It yields the protein CASSLVRGQGTDTQYF.

The V and J genes are TRBV24-1 and TRBJ2-1, with unresolved D. From germline, CDR1 is KGHDR and CDR2 SFDVKD. The CDR3 sequence is 15 residues long. The V and J ends lost 4 bases and 3 bases respectively, with 12 bases between them. CDR3 sequence (DNA): TGTGCCACCAGTGAACCCTTCCAGGACTACAATGAGCAGTTCTTC. It yields the protein CATSEPFQDYNEQFF.

This chain uses TRBV7-2 with TRBJ2-1, with D uncertain. Trimming took 2 bases from V and 16 from J, leaving 21 bases between them. In germline, CDR1 is SGHTA, CDR2 FQGNSA. The CDR3 is 14 residues long. CDR3: CASSLPASRGIFFF. In DNA form, the CDR3 reads TGTGCCAGCAGCTTACCCGCCTCCAGAGGAATCTTTTTCTTC.

This clonotype was counted between two and nine times. CDR3 coding DNA: TGTGCCAGCAGCCCGGGACGGAGGACCAACACCGGGGAGCTGTTTTTT. Amino acid sequence: CASSPGRRTNTGELFF. This rearrangement joins TRBV5-6 to TRBJ2-2, with D perhaps being TRBD1 or TRBD2 (5 bases each). In germline, CDR1 is SGHDT, CDR2 YYEEEE. V lost 4 bases, J lost 2 bases, and 15 bases lay in between. The CDR3 is 16 amino acids. Based on the CDR3 plus reference TRBV5-6 and TRBJ2-2, the full variable domain is DAGVTQSPTHLIKTRGQQVTLRCSPKSGHDTVSWYQQALGQGPQFIFQYYEEEERQRGNFPDRFSGHQFPNYSSELNVNALLLGDSALYLCASSPGRRTNTGELFFGEGSRLTVL.

V is TRBV12-3 or TRBV12-4 and J is TRBJ2-2, with TRBD1 identical over 7 bases. The trim removed 3 bases at V and 4 bases at J, leaving 5 bases unmatched. CDR3 size: 15 residues. The CDR3 region has the DNA TGTGCCAGCAGTTTTAGCGACAGGGCCACCGGGGAGCTGTTTTTT. This translates into CASSFSDRATGELFF.

The chain carries TRBV7-8 and TRBJ1-1; 8 bases agree with TRBD1. Germline CDR1 reads SGHVS; CDR2 reads FQNEAQ. V shed 5 bases and J 4 bases; nucleotides not matched to a gene: 9. This CDR3 is 15 amino acids long. The DNA for the CDR3 is TGTGCCAGCAGCGTCGGACAGGGAAGGGGCACTGAAGCTTTCTTT. Its translation: CASSVGQGRGTEAFF.

This clonotype was seen just once. A much larger clonotype is one base distant, so this may be a read error. This rearrangement joins TRBV7-9 to TRBJ2-5; maybe TRBD2 (7 bases). The germline CDR1 and CDR2 sequences are SEHNR and FQNEAQ (reference sequence). V shed 4 bases and J shed 4 bases, with 16 bases lying between them. This CDR3 contains 15 residues. The CDR3 loop reads CASSYQLGGRETQYF. The CDR3 region has the DNA TGTGCCAGCAGCTACCAGTTGGGGGGGCGAGAGACCCAGTACTTC.

The J gene is TRBJ2-1, the V gene TRBV4-3, with D perhaps TRBD2 (6 bases). V was cut by 0 bases and J by 10 bases, with 16 bases left in between. Germline V gene data show CDR1 as LGHNA and CDR2 as YSLEER. The CDR3 is 15 amino acids. The CDR3 sequence: CASSQEPSVLGEQFF. CDR3 sequence (DNA): TGCGCCAGCAGCCAAGAACCTAGCGTTCTCGGGGAGCAGTTCTTC.

J is TRBJ2-4 and V is TRBV9; D gene ambiguous. Germline V gene lookup returns CDR1 SGDLS and CDR2 YYNGEE. The CDR3 runs 15 residues. The V end lost 0 bases, the J end lost 6 bases, and 13 bases lay between the germline ends. The CDR3 nucleotides are TGTGCCAGCAGCGTAGGCGAGGTCGTGGGAAACATTCAGTACTTC. This sequence encodes CASSVGEVVGNIQYF.

J is TRBJ2-1 and V is TRBV5-1; D is unclear. The CDR3 contains 14 residues. Trimming shortened V by 1 base and J by 0 bases, and 5 bases separated the two germline ends. The V gene's germline CDR1 is SGHRS and CDR2 YFSETQ. CDR3 DNA: TGCGCCAGCAGCTTGCGCTACTCCTACAATGAGCAGTTCTTC. Protein product: CASSLRYSYNEQFF.

This clonotype has just a few counts. V is TRBV29-1 and J is TRBJ2-1; perhaps TRBD1 as D (6 bases). The ends were cut back, 2 bases at V and 0 bases at J, with 11 bases in the middle. This CDR3 is 15 amino acids long. The germline V gene has CDR1 SQVTM and CDR2 ANQGSEA. CDR3 amino acids: CSVERGWGSYNEQFF. The CDR3 DNA sequence: TGCAGCGTTGAAAGGGGGTGGGGCTCCTACAATGAGCAGTTCTTC.

The chain uses TRBV7-9 and TRBJ1-2; no reliable D call. V was shortened by 5 bases and J by 2 bases, with 12 bases between the two germline ends. This CDR3 is 14 amino acids long. Germline assignment: CDR1 SEHNR and CDR2 FQNEAQ (reference sequence). CDR3 amino acids: CASSARELNYGYTF. The CDR3 DNA sequence: TGTGCCAGCAGCGCCCGGGAACTAAACTATGGCTACACCTTC.

The rearrangement uses TRBV12-3 or TRBV12-4 and TRBJ2-1, with D possibly matching TRBD1 (6 bases). The CDR3 extends over 13 amino acids. Trimming removed 6 bases at V and 5 bases at J, with 11 bases between. The CDR3 bases are TGTGCCAGCAGCATACAGGGTCACAATGAGCAGTTCTTC. Translating it yields CASSIQGHNEQFF.

This clonotype has more than one count but fewer than ten. The chain uses TRBV18 and TRBJ1-1, with D possibly being TRBD1 (5 bases). Trimming left V 3 bases short and J 5 bases short, with 13 bases between. The CDR3 is made up of 14 amino acids. Germline lookup yields CDR1 KGHSH and CDR2 LQKENI. This CDR3 reads CASSPGRMTTEAFF. DNA of the CDR3: TGTGCCAGCTCACCGGGACGGATGACGACTGAAGCTTTCTTT. Supplemented by reference TRBV18 and TRBJ1-1, the full variable domain reads NAGVMQNPRHLVRRRGQEARLRCSPMKGHSHVYWYRQLPEEGLKFMVYLQKENIIDESGMPKERFSAEFPKEGPSILRIQQVVRGDSAAYFCASSPGRMTTEAFFGQGTRLTVV.

Comments on this clonotype: A much more abundant neighbour one base away suggests this may be a read error. The chain has TRBV5-1 and TRBJ2-1; D is perhaps TRBD1 (6 bases). The CDR3 loop spans 15 amino acids. V dropped 0 bases and J dropped 4 bases, with 11 bases sitting between them. Germline assignment: CDR1 SGHRS and CDR2 YFSETQ. Written as DNA, the CDR3 is TGCGCCAGCAGCTTGGGAAGGACAGTATACAATGAGCAGTTCTTC. Protein sequence: CASSLGRTVYNEQFF.

This clonotype occurred a few times. The rearrangement uses TRBV7-9 and TRBJ2-3; D may correspond to TRBD1 or TRBD2 (5 bases each). This CDR3 region has 15 residues. Trimming cost V 2 bases and J 6 bases, with 15 bases left between them. Per the germline V gene, CDR1 is SEHNR and CDR2 is FQNEAQ (reference sequence). The CDR3 spells CASSLQGAPPDTQYF. CDR3 DNA sequence: TGTGCCAGCAGCTTACAGGGAGCTCCGCCGGATACGCAGTATTTT.

This clonotype was counted a few times. V and J are TRBV27 and TRBJ2-7; 7 nucleotides align to TRBD1. The V gene end was trimmed by 5 bases and the J gene end by 6 bases; junction bases not matched to a gene: 10. Germline V lookup: CDR1 MNHEY, CDR2 SMNVEV (reference sequence). The CDR3 consists of 14 residues. This chain's CDR3 is CASSKTDRAGEQYF. The CDR3 coding sequence is TGTGCCAGCAGTAAGACCGACAGGGCAGGCGAGCAGTACTTC.

V is TRBV7-3 and J is TRBJ2-5, with unresolved D. CDR1 and CDR2 (germline): SGHTA, FQGTGA. V gave up 2 bases and J gave up 5 bases, with 12 bases separating them. The CDR3 runs 14 residues. The CDR3 region is CASSLDGNSETQYF. The CDR3, as DNA: TGTGCCAGCAGCTTAGATGGTAATTCGGAGACCCAGTACTTC.

This chain joins TRBV21-1 and TRBJ2-7; TRBD2 reflects the table's D call only, with no check against the DNA. TRBV21-1 is given as a pseudogene. The CDR3 has 15 amino acids. CDR3 protein: CASSTHLSGGYEQYF. CDR3 DNA: TGTGCCAGCAGCACTCACCTTAGCGGGGGTTACGAGCAGTACTTC.